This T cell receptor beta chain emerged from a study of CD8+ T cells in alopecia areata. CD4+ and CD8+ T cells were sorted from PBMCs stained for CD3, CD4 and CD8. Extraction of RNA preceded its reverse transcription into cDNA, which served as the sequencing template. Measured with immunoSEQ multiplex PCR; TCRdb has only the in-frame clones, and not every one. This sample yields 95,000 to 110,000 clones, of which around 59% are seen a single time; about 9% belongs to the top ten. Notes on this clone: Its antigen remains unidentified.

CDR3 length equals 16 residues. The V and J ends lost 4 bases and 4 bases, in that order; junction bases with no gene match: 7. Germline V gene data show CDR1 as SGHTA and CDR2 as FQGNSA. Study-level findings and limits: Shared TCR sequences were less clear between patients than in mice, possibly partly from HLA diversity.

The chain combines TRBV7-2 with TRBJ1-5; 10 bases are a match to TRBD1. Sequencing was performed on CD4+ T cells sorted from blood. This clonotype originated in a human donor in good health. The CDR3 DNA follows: TGTGCCAGCAGCTACGACAGGGGGCGAAGAAATCAGCCCCAGCATTTT. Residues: CASSYDRGRRNQPQHF.